This TCR beta chain was recovered during a study of blood T cell repertoires in COVID-19. Sequencing used immunoSEQ multiplex PCR; TCRdb keeps in-frame clones, though not all of them. This table has under 250,000 clones, roughly nine tenths appearing once. Germline V CDR1 and CDR2: LNHDA, SQIVND (reference sequence). After removal of 6 bases from V and 0 bases from J, the junction contained 8 bases not matched to a gene. This CDR3 has 16 amino acids. The material sequenced was peripheral blood. This clonotype originated in a man between 60 and 70 years old who had recovered from COVID-19. The chain carries TRBV19 and TRBJ1-1, with TRBD1 matching over 9 bases. The CDR3 DNA follows: TGTGCCAGTAGCAAAAACAGGGGGCGGATGAACACTGAAGCTTTCTTT. Its protein product is CASSKNRGRMNTEAFF.